Below are 8 T cell receptor beta chains sequenced from a single sample in a study of control samples from healthy donors and cancer patients (dated by TCRdb to the early 2020s). The library was obtained by the immunoSEQ multiplex PCR assay. In its TCRdb copy, this immuneACCESS table keeps in-frame sequences only and misses some clones. Where compared with another copy, unresolved V genes explain less than half of these, and the others have no known cause. The sample yields just over 80,000 clones; over 90% were counted once. The ten biggest clones cover less than 6% of the sample. Sequencing was performed on blood. These receptors were taken from a woman younger than 30 in good health.

V gene TRBV27 combines with J gene TRBJ1-5, with TRBD1 as a possible D gene (6 bases). Trimming left V 7 bases short and J 2 bases short, with 15 bases between. In germline, CDR1 is MNHEY, CDR2 SMNVEV (reference sequence). This CDR3 is built from 15 residues. CDR3 amino acids: CASKGGWVGNQPQHF. The CDR3, as DNA: TGTGCCAGCAAGGGGGGGTGGGTTGGCAATCAGCCCCAGCATTTT.

This chain uses TRBV19 with TRBJ1-2, with D possibly being TRBD1 (5 bases). V was trimmed by 7 bases and J by 4 bases, leaving 19 bases between them. Germline CDR1 is LNHDA and CDR2 is SQIVND (reference sequence). CDR3 length equals 15 residues. Here the CDR3 DNA reads TGTGCCAGTAATCAAAGGGACGGGAAACCCTATGGCTACACCTTC. This gives the protein CASNQRDGKPYGYTF.

The genes are TRBV7-9 and TRBJ2-1; TRBD2 aligns across 8 bases. Germline V gene sequence: CDR1 SEHNR, CDR2 FQNEAQ (reference sequence). J was trimmed by 11 bases and V by 4 bases; bases with no gene match: 7. The CDR3 consists of 13 residues. For the CDR3, the DNA is TGTGCCAGCAGCTCGATCGGGGGGGATAAGCAGTTCTTC. It is translated as CASSSIGGDKQFF.

This clone occurred once. The V and J genes are TRBV6-5 and TRBJ1-5; 9 bases line up with TRBD1. Losses at the gene ends were 6 bases for V and 7 bases for J; bases not matched to a gene: 10. The CDR3 sequence is 15 residues long. Per the germline V gene, CDR1 is MNHEY and CDR2 is SVGAGI. CDR3 sequence reads: CASRPGQGRSQPQHF. CDR3 nucleotide sequence: TGTGCCAGCAGACCGGGACAGGGTAGAAGCCAGCCCCAGCATTTT.

The chain combines TRBV15 with TRBJ1-1; perhaps TRBD1 as D (5 bases). CDR1 is LNHNV and CDR2 is YYDKDF in the germline V gene (reference sequence). V was shortened by 1 base and J by 0 bases, with 6 bases between the two germline ends. This CDR3 is 14 amino acids long. The CDR3 DNA is TGTGCCACCAGCAGAGGCAGGGTGAACACTGAAGCTTTCTTT. Protein: CATSRGRVNTEAFF.

The CDR3 sequence: CASSRDGYGYTF. The CDR3 nucleotides are TGTGCCAGCAGCCGGGACGGCTATGGCTACACCTTC. The rearrangement uses TRBV9 and TRBJ1-2, with D possibly matching TRBD1 (5 bases). V lost 4 bases, J lost 4 bases, and 8 bases lay in between. The CDR3 loop spans 12 amino acids. CDR1 and CDR2 (germline): SGDLS, YYNGEE. Based on the CDR3 plus reference TRBV9 and TRBJ1-2, the full variable domain is DSGVTQTPKHLITATGQRVTLRCSPRSGDLSVYWYQQSLDQGLQFLIQYYNGEERAKGNILERFSAQQFPDLHSELNLSSLELGDSALYFCASSRDGYGYTFGSGTRLTVV.

V and J are TRBV27 and TRBJ1-5; D gene uncertain. Germline values: CDR1 MNHEY, CDR2 SMNVEV (reference sequence). The CDR3 totals 14 residues. The V gene lost 5 bases and the J gene lost 6 bases, with 14 bases spanning the gap. CDR3: CASSAMGQLQPQHF. In nucleotides, the CDR3 is TGTGCCAGCAGTGCTATGGGTCAACTTCAGCCCCAGCATTTT.

V gene TRBV6-5 combines with J gene TRBJ2-7, with D hard to call. Between the trimmed V and J ends, which lost 9 bases and 4 bases, there was a span of 13 bases. CDR3 length: 12 residues. Germline V gene data show CDR1 as MNHEY and CDR2 as SVGAGI. The CDR3 coding sequence is TGTGCCAGTCAAAGTGGTTATTACGAGCAGTACTTC. Protein product: CASQSGYYEQYF.